This section outlines one T cell receptor beta chain sequence together with its context. The antigen it binds to is not known. It has no much larger one-base neighbor in the sample; base qualities were not kept. This record comes from a study of blood T cell repertoires in COVID-19 (dated by TCRdb to 2018 to 2021). For context, the study as a whole: The collaborator samples originated in the United States, Italy and Spain and spanned the acute and convalescent phases of COVID-19. Nearly every sample came with metadata listing a de-identified subject ID, COVID-19 status, age in years and sex. The samples were drawn from two sources: the first 160 participants of the ongoing ImmuneRACE study, and 1,254 subjects contributed by 6 global collaborators. The prospective study material was composed of cDNA or gDNA derived from T cells, B-cell-depleted T cells, or PBMCs. The repertoires were released in a freely available public database intended as a resource for research on the immune response to SARS-CoV-2. HLA class I and class II types, where available, came from metadata supplied by the sample provider rather than from assay-based typing. The dataset comprised deeply sampled blood TCRbeta repertoires from subjects exposed to, actively infected with, or recovered from COVID-19. Here is what the overall study found, with its caveats: The quantity of clinical and demographic metadata differed by source and by participant and was supplied without curation.

TCRbeta CDR3 regions were amplified from genomic DNA by means of the immunoSEQ Assay, a bias-controlled multiplex PCR. Concerning the study's data processing: The number of nucleated cells in each sample was estimated by amplification of reference gene primers within the assay. Sequence reads were collapsed and filtered to measure the absolute abundance of every unique TCRbeta CDR3 rearrangement. For each sample, productive Simpson clonality was calculated as the square root of Simpson's diversity index across productive rearrangements. TCRdb provides this immuneACCESS table in a form limited to in-frame rearrangements. Some clones are lacking; in checked studies, under half of them reflect an unresolved V gene, and why the rest are absent is not known. D and trimming were read from the DNA, whereas the V and J calls and clone size are those reported in that table. The sample table contains tens of thousands of clones; only one count was recorded for more than 80% of them. 42% of the sample rests with the top ten.

Collaborating institutions collected whole blood in K2EDTA tubes following their own protocols. For TCRbeta analysis, collaborators shipped samples as frozen whole blood, isolated PBMCs, or DNA extracted from either of those sample types. Via the germline V gene (reference sequence), CDR1 is SEHNR and CDR2 FQNEAQ. Compared with germline, V lacks 3 bases and J lacks 4 bases; bases without a gene match: 9. The CDR3, from cysteine to phenylalanine, totals 16 residues. Solely the CDR3 DNA is kept, with 48 bases framed from the first base. The source is a woman of 80 years or more with acute or convalescent COVID-19. Rearrangement joined TRBV7-9 to TRBJ2-3, with 8 bases in between that match TRBD1. The specimen sequenced was peripheral blood. The sequence in DNA is TGTGCCAGCAGCTTTCGTCTGGACAGGGCTTCAGATACGCAGTATTTT. Its protein product is CASSFRLDRASDTQYF.